What follows describes a single T cell receptor beta chain. Time point given: before natalizumab initiation. These data come from a study of multiple sclerosis patients with progressive multifocal leukoencephalopathy. Germline CDR1 MDHEN, CDR2 SYDVKM. The junction had 3 bases not matched to a gene; V was cut back by 8 bases and J by 1 base. There are 13 residues in the CDR3. Libraries were prepared by immunoSEQ multiplex PCR; TCRdb keeps only in-frame clonotypes and omits some of them. The sample shows under 40,000 clones, roughly 92% of them seen only once. This TCR derives from a man aged 30 to 39 with multiple sclerosis. This chain connects TRBV28 to TRBJ1-1; 8 bases fit TRBD1. The sequenced material came from PBMCs. The CDR3: CASAGQANTEAFF. The CDR3 DNA follows: TGTGCCAGCGCGGGACAGGCGAACACTGAAGCTTTCTTT.